This TCR beta chain was identified during a study of blood T cell repertoires in COVID-19. This clone appeared a few times. V lost 0 bases to trimming and J lost 1 base; unmatched junction nucleotides: 7. Germline lookup yields CDR1 SGHRS and CDR2 YFSETQ. The length of the CDR3 is 16 residues. Original analysis: Amplification of reference gene primers provided the estimated nucleated cell counts. The protocol was immunoSEQ multiplex PCR, while the TCRdb copy is restricted to in-frame clones and leaves out a portion. V, J and clone size are taken as reported in that table, and D and trimming were inferred from the DNA itself. The data contain about 220,000 clones, approximately 83% of them singletons. Participant age was roughly 18 to 90 years, and participants resided in approximately 25 US areas.

Specimen: PBMCs or T cells enriched from blood (not recorded which). The chain uses TRBV5-1 and TRBJ2-7, with 7 bases matching TRBD1. The receptor comes from an older woman who had recovered from COVID-19. CDR3 DNA: TGCGCCAGCAGCTTGGCACCGGGACAGAGTTCCTACGAGCAGTACTTC. Amino acid sequence: CASSLAPGQSSYEQYF.